These 7 T cell receptor beta chains came from one sample sequenced in a study of radiotherapy plus CTLA-4 blockade in lung cancer. The table came from immunoSEQ multiplex PCR; TCRdb's copy has only in-frame clones and leaves some out. The sample yields 55,000 to 75,000 clones, 65% to 85% seen once. The starting material was peripheral blood, obtained from a patient treated with radiotherapy plus ipilimumab. These TCRs come from a human donor with non-small cell lung cancer whose response to radiotherapy plus ipilimumab could not be evaluated. Some clones in this sample may be carry-over from other donors' samples.

This clone was seen more than once but under ten times. J is TRBJ1-4 and V is TRBV4-2; a possible D gene is TRBD1 (6 bases). V was clipped by 0 bases and J by 15 bases, with 14 bases between them. This CDR3 has 13 amino acids. In germline, CDR1 is LGHNA, CDR2 YNFKEQ. CDR3 protein: CASSQDRGQRMFF. In DNA, the CDR3 is TGTGCCAGCAGCCAAGATCGGGGACAAAGGATGTTTTTT.

The rearrangement uses TRBV18 and TRBJ1-1, with D uncertain. CDR3 size: 12 residues. CDR1 is KGHSH and CDR2 is LQKENI in the germline V gene. With 2 bases removed from V and 7 bases from J, the gap between germline ends came to 8 bases. This CDR3 is CASSPGQFEAFF. The DNA of the CDR3 is TGTGCCAGCTCACCAGGTCAGTTTGAAGCTTTCTTT.

The gene calls are TRBV9 and TRBJ2-5; TRBD2 aligns across 10 bases. The CDR3 spans 17 residues. Germline CDR1 and CDR2: SGDLS and YYNGEE. The V segment lost 0 bases and the J segment 2 bases; nucleotides outside the gene matches: 7. For the CDR3, the DNA is TGTGCCAGCAGCGTAGGTCAGCGGGGGGGCAATCAAGAGACCCAGTACTTC. Translated: CASSVGQRGGNQETQYF.

The V call is TRBV19, the J call TRBJ1-2; D ambiguous. The CDR3 contains 14 residues. Germline assignment: CDR1 LNHDA and CDR2 SQIVND (reference sequence). V shed 3 bases and J shed 2 bases, with 10 bases lying between them. In DNA form, the CDR3 reads TGTGCCAGTAGTATTATCCAGGCGAACTATGGCTACACCTTC. Protein sequence: CASSIIQANYGYTF.

The chain has TRBV2 and TRBJ2-5, with D perhaps matching TRBD1 (8 bases). This CDR3 spans 15 amino acids. The V gene lost 6 bases and the J gene lost 1 base, with 15 bases spanning the gap. CDR1 is SNHLY, CDR2 FYNNEI, per germline. The CDR3 DNA follows: TGTGCCAGCAGGACAGGGGAGGGGCTCCAAGAGACCCAGTACTTC. It yields the protein CASRTGEGLQETQYF.

The chain couples TRBV2 to TRBJ1-6; D remains ambiguous. The CDR3 extends over 15 amino acids. Trimming removed 3 bases from V and 3 bases from J, with 9 bases in between. The germline gives CDR1 SNHLY, CDR2 FYNNEI. The CDR3 region is CASSEDRLYNSPLHF. For the CDR3, the DNA is TGTGCCAGCAGTGAGGATAGACTCTATAATTCACCCCTCCACTTT.

The chain uses TRBV2 and TRBJ1-1, with 11 bases that match TRBD1. Per germline, CDR1 SNHLY and CDR2 FYNNEI. The V gene end was trimmed by 8 bases and the J gene end by 3 bases; junction bases not matched to a gene: 5. The CDR3 is made up of 14 amino acids. The CDR3 region is CASGQGARDTEAFF. DNA of the CDR3: TGTGCCAGCGGACAGGGGGCTAGGGACACTGAAGCTTTCTTT.